These T cell receptor beta chains were read from a single sample in a study of cytomegalovirus exposure and HLA in healthy donors. Generated by immunoSEQ multiplex PCR, the TCRdb table keeps only in-frame clones and is missing some. The sample shows over 200,000 clones, over 65% of them seen only once. Material: PBMCs. All receptors derive from a human donor in good health. The CDR3 runs from the conserved cysteine through the conserved F or W. The D gene is left open where the match is weak. Rows give clone size only sometimes, using once, few, many, or a class for an expanded clone.

cdr3_nt	cdr3_aa	d_call	clone_size	v_call	j_call
TGTGCCAGCAGCTTAGGGGGGACTCCGAAGGGGACCCAGTACTTC	CASSLGGTPKGTQYF	.	.	TRBV11-3	TRBJ2-5
TGTGCCAGCAGCGGCGGAAATTCTGGAAACACCATATATTTT	CASSGGNSGNTIYF	.	.	TRBV6-4	TRBJ1-3
TGCAGCGTTGAAGGAGGGGAGGATGGCTACACCTTC	CSVEGGEDGYTF	.	.	TRBV29-1	TRBJ1-2
TGTGCCATCAGTGCCGACAGGGGGCTAAACACCATATATTTT	CAISADRGLNTIYF	TRBD1	.	TRBV10-3	TRBJ1-3
TGTGCCAGCAGTCTATCCCGGGGGCCCCAGCATTTT	CASSLSRGPQHF	.	.	TRBV28	TRBJ1-5
TGTGCCAGCAGCAAGACTAGCGGGAAATGGAATGAGCAGTTCTTC	CASSKTSGKWNEQFF	TRBD2	.	TRBV6-6	TRBJ2-1
TGTGCCAGCAGCCAAGATTTTTTACGTAACCCCGGGGAGACCCAGTACTTC	CASSQDFLRNPGETQYF	.	.	TRBV14	TRBJ2-5
TGTGCCAGCAGTCACGGACGGACTAGCCTCAATGAGCAGTTCTTC	CASSHGRTSLNEQFF	TRBD2	.	TRBV6-5	TRBJ2-1
TGCAGCGTAGATAACAGGGGGTCTGAAGCTTTCTTT	CSVDNRGSEAFF	TRBD1	.	TRBV29-1	TRBJ1-1
TGTGCCAGCTCACTACAGACAGGGCACAATGAGCAGTTCTTC	CASSLQTGHNEQFF	TRBD1	.	TRBV18	TRBJ2-1
TGTGCCAGCAGCTTTACAGGGGTTAACACCGGGGAGCTGTTTTTT	CASSFTGVNTGELFF	TRBD1	.	TRBV2	TRBJ2-2
TGCGCCAGCAGCTTGGACACATTTAATGAAAAACTGTTTTTT	CASSLDTFNEKLFF	.	.	TRBV5-1	TRBJ1-4
TGTTCCAGCAGCTTAGTTGACGGGACACCAAAGAACACTGAAGCTTTCTTT	CSSSLVDGTPKNTEAFF	.	.	TRBV7-9	TRBJ1-1
TGTGCCAGCAGGGACAGTGCTAACTATGGCTACACCTTC	CASRDSANYGYTF	.	.	TRBV6-6	TRBJ1-2
TGTGCCAGCAGTTCTGCGGGGCCAAGTGAGGCTTTCTTT	CASSSAGPSEAFF	.	.	TRBV6-1	TRBJ1-1
TGTTCCAGCAGCCCAGGCTTTCCATTGAACTACGAGCAGTACTTC	CSSSPGFPLNYEQYF	.	.	TRBV7-9	TRBJ2-7
TGCGCCAGCAGCTTGTCCGGGACTAGCGGATACGAGCAGTACTTC	CASSLSGTSGYEQYF	TRBD2	.	TRBV5-1	TRBJ2-7
TGCGCCAGCAGCCAAGAGGTCCCGGCGGGCTACGAGCAGTACTTC	CASSQEVPAGYEQYF	.	.	TRBV4-1	TRBJ2-7
TGTGCCAGCAGCTTAGGGGGACAGCAAAACACTGAAGCTTTCTTT	CASSLGGQQNTEAFF	TRBD1	.	TRBV7-2	TRBJ1-1
TGTGCCTGGAGTACAGATAGCAATCAGCCCCAGCATTTT	CAWSTDSNQPQHF	.	.	TRBV30	TRBJ1-5
TGTGCCAGCAGCTTTGGCCTTGAGACCCAGTACTTC	CASSFGLETQYF	.	.	TRBV11-1	TRBJ2-5
TGTGCCAGCAGGGCAGGGAGGGATCAGCCCCAGCATTTT	CASRAGRDQPQHF	.	.	TRBV6-5	TRBJ1-5
TGCGCCAGCAGCCATAATGAGGACAGGGGCATCGAGACCCAGTACTTC	CASSHNEDRGIETQYF	TRBD1	.	TRBV4-3	TRBJ2-5
TGCGCCAGCAGCCAATTTGGACTAGCGGGAAATTACAATGAGCAGTTCTTC	CASSQFGLAGNYNEQFF	TRBD2	.	TRBV4-1	TRBJ2-1
TGCGCCAGCAGCCCACTAGGTCCGTACGAGCAGTACTTC	CASSPLGPYEQYF	.	many	TRBV5-1	TRBJ2-7
TGTGCCAGCAGCGAGGGGGCAGGGACAGATACGCAGTATTTT	CASSEGAGTDTQYF	TRBD1	.	TRBV7-6	TRBJ2-3
TGTGCCAGCGCCCGGGACAGGGGAGTTGAAAAACTGTTTTTT	CASARDRGVEKLFF	TRBD1	.	TRBV7-2	TRBJ1-4
TGTGCCAGCAGTCAGGGGGCTGAAGCTTTCTTT	CASSQGAEAFF	TRBD1	once	TRBV6-5	TRBJ1-1
TGTGCCAGCAGCTTAGGAAAGCGGGAGGGCACCTTTATCGAAAACAATGAGCAGTTCTTC	CASSLGKREGTFIENNEQFF	TRBD2	.	TRBV11-3	TRBJ2-1
TGCGCCAGCAGTCGCAGGAGGGTAACACACCCCCCCTTCTCTGGAAACACCATATATTTT	CASSRRRVTHPPFSGNTIYF	.	.	TRBV23-1	TRBJ1-3
TGTGCCAGCAGCGGACAGGCCAATGAGCAGTTCTTC	CASSGQANEQFF	TRBD1	.	TRBV7-2	TRBJ2-1
TGTGCCAGCAGCTTAAATGGGGGGATTCAAGAGACCCAGTACTTC	CASSLNGGIQETQYF	.	.	TRBV7-2	TRBJ2-5
TGTGCCAGCAGCGTAGAAGGACTAGCGGGAGTCACGGAAAAGCAGTTCTTC	CASSVEGLAGVTEKQFF	TRBD2	few	TRBV9	TRBJ2-1
TGTGCCAGCAGCCAGGCTGGGGGGGACGAGCAGTACTTC	CASSQAGGDEQYF	TRBD2	.	TRBV14	TRBJ2-7
TGTGCCAGCAGCCCCCCGGGAAGGACAGGGGACGGCTACACCTTC	CASSPPGRTGDGYTF	TRBD1	.	TRBV5-4	TRBJ1-2
TGTGCCACCGGAGGACTAGTAGCAACAGATACGCAGTATTTT	CATGGLVATDTQYF	TRBD2	.	TRBV10-3	TRBJ2-3
TGTGCCAGCAGGGGGGGACGGTCCTACGAGCAGTACTTC	CASRGGRSYEQYF	.	.	TRBV2	TRBJ2-7
TGTGCCAGCAGCGCCGAGGGGGCCTGGGCCAAAAACATTCAGTACTTC	CASSAEGAWAKNIQYF	TRBD1	.	TRBV2	TRBJ2-4
TGTGCCAGCAGCTTCGGGGGAAACTATGGCTACACCTTC	CASSFGGNYGYTF	.	.	TRBV11-2	TRBJ1-2
TGTGCCAGCAGCCAGGGTAGCGGGAGAGCCTACGAGCAGTACTTC	CASSQGSGRAYEQYF	TRBD2	.	TRBV7-9	TRBJ2-7
TGTGCCAGCAGTTTTCACAGGGCGGGTTTAGGCTACACCTTC	CASSFHRAGLGYTF	.	few	TRBV28	TRBJ1-2
TGTGCCAGCAGTTCAGGACTGACTAGCACAGATACGCAGTATTTT	CASSSGLTSTDTQYF	.	.	TRBV27	TRBJ2-3
TGCGCCAGCAGCCAAGAGGAGCGGGAGGACTACAATGAGCAGTTCTTC	CASSQEEREDYNEQFF	TRBD2	.	TRBV4-3	TRBJ2-1
TGTGCCAGCAGCTTGGACAGCTATGGCTACACCTTC	CASSLDSYGYTF	.	few	TRBV28	TRBJ1-2
TGTGCCAGCAGGAGGACAGGGCTTTCGACTGAAGCTTTCTTT	CASRRTGLSTEAFF	TRBD1	.	TRBV27	TRBJ1-1
TGTGCCAGCAGTTTATCGGTAGCGGGACCCTACAATGAGCAGTTCTTC	CASSLSVAGPYNEQFF	TRBD2	.	TRBV27	TRBJ2-1
TGTGCCAGCAGCACTCTAGCCGGTGATACGCAGTATTTT	CASSTLAGDTQYF	.	.	TRBV7-2	TRBJ2-3
TGTGCCAGCAGCTTGGGCCTCGGGAGTAATCAGCCCCAGCATTTT	CASSLGLGSNQPQHF	.	.	TRBV5-8	TRBJ1-5